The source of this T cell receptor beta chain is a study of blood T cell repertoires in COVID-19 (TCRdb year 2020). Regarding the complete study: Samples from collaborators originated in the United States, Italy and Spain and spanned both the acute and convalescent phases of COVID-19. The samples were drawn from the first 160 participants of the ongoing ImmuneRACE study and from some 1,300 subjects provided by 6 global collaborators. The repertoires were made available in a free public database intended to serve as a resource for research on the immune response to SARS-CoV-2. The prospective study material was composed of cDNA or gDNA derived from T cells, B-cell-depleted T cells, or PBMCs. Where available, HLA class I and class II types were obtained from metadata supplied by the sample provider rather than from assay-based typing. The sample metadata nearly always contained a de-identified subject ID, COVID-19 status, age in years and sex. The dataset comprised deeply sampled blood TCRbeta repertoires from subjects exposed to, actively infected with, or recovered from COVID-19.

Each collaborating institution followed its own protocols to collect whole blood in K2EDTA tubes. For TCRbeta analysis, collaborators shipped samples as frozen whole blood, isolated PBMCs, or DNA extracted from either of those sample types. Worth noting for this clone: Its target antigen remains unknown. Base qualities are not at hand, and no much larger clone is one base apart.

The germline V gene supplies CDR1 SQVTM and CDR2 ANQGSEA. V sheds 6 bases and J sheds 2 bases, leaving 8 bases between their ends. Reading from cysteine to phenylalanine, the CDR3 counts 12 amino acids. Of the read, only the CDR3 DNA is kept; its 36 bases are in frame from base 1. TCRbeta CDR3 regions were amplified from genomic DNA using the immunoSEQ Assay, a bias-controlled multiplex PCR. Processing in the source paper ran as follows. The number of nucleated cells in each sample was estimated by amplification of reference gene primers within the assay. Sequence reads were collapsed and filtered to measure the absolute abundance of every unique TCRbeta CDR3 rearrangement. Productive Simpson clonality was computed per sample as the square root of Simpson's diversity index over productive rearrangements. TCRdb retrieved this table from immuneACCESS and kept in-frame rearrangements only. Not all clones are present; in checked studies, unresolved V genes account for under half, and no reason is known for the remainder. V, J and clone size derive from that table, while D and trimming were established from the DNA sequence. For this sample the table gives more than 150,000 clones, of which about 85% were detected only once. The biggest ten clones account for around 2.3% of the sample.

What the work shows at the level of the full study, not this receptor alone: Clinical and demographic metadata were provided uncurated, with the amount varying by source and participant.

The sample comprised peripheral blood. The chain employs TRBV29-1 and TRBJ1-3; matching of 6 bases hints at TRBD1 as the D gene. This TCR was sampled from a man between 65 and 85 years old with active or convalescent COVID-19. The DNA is TGCAGCGTAACAGGGACTGGAAACACCATATATTTT. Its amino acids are CSVTGTGNTIYF.